This T cell receptor (beta chain) is from a study of T cells in Graves' hyperthyroidism and ophthalmopathy. RNA transcripts yielded amplified TCR beta CDR3 regions. Researchers ran a first-round RT-PCR on the TCR CDR3 using the HTBI primer set. A single record per CDR3 protein comes from TCRdb applying MiXCR to the multiplex PCR reads. The table records about 590,000 distinct CDR3 sequences, 15% to 18% of them present only once. With regard to this clonotype: One end of the junction fails to match germline, which may point to a read error.

Per the germline V gene, CDR1 is MGHRA and CDR2 is YSYEKL. The CDR3 runs to 15 residues. Stable disease denoted Graves' hyperthyroidism without ophthalmopathy progression within 18 months. This sequence was found in a woman between 25 and 40 years old with Graves' hyperthyroidism. Source material: blood. This chain connects TRBV4-1 to TRBJ1-4, with a possible D match to TRBD1 (5 bases). CDR3 region: CASRQAAGLSEKLFF. CDR3 DNA: TGCGCCAGCAGGCAAGCCGCAGGGCTAAGCGAAAAACTGTTTTTT.